This T cell receptor (beta chain) was documented in a study of response to subunit inactivated influenza vaccine. General study findings and limits: Each seasonal flu vaccination may recruit only limited new T cells, authors suggested.

At least ten counts were recorded for this clonotype. As yet, its antigen is unknown. One entry per CDR3 protein results from TCRdb running MiXCR on the RT-PCR reads. Here the sample spans around 190,000 distinct CDR3 sequences, approximately 9.2% being singletons. Germline lookup yields CDR1 ENHRY and CDR2 SYGVKD. This CDR3 has 18 amino acids. The V end lost 0 bases, the J end lost 3 bases, and 19 bases lay between the germline ends. This sample comprised non-naive T cells sorted from PBMCs, obtained on the day of vaccination. J is TRBJ2-3 and V is TRBV10-3, with D tentatively TRBD1 or TRBD2 (5 bases each). The source is a man in his fifties who received an inactivated influenza vaccine. DNA of the CDR3: TGTGCCATCAGTGAGTCCGCCGGGGCTCCCGTGGAGACAGATACGCAGTATTTT. It yields the protein CAISESAGAPVETDTQYF.